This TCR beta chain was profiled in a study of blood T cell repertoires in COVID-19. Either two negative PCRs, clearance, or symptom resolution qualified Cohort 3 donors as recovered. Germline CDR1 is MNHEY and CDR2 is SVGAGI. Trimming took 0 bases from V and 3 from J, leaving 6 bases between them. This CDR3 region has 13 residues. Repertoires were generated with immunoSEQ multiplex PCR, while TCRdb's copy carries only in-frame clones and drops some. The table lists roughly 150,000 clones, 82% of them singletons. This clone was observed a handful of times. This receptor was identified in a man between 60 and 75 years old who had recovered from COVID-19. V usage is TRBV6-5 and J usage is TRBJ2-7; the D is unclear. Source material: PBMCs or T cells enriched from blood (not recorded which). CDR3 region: CASSYSPRYEQYF. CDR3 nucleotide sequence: TGTGCCAGCAGTTACTCCCCTCGCTACGAGCAGTACTTC.